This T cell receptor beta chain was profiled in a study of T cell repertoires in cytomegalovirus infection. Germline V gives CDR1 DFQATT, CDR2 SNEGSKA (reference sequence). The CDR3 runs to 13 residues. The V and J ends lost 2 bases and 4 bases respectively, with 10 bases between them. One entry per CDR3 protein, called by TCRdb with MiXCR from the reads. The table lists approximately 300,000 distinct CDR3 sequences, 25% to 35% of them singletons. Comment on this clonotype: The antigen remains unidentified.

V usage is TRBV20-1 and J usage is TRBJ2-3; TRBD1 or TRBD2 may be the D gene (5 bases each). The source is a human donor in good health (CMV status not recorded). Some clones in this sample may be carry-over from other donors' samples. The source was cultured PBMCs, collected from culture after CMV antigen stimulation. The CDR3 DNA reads TGCAGTGCTAGACTCTGGGGACCAGATACGCAGTATTTT. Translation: CSARLWGPDTQYF.